This T cell receptor beta chain was identified in a study of blood T cell repertoires in COVID-19. Trimming took off 5 bases at V and 0 bases at J, with 11 bases between the two ends. Germline CDR1 reads LNHDA; CDR2 reads SQIVND (reference sequence). CDR3 length equals 15 residues. Assay: immunoSEQ multiplex PCR; the TCRdb copy retains only in-frame clones and omits some. Here the sample spans 250,000 or so clones, under 90% being singletons. Individuals aged roughly 18 to 100 years were recruited from 24 US areas. Cohort placement rested on clinical history that participants reported themselves. The chain joins TRBV19 to TRBJ1-3; the D is unclear. Sequences were obtained from PBMCs or T cells enriched from blood (not recorded which). This sequence originates from a middle-aged woman who had been exposed to COVID-19. For the CDR3, the DNA is TGTGCCAGTAGTGTTGACGGAGACTCTGGAAACACCATATATTTT. Translation: CASSVDGDSGNTIYF.